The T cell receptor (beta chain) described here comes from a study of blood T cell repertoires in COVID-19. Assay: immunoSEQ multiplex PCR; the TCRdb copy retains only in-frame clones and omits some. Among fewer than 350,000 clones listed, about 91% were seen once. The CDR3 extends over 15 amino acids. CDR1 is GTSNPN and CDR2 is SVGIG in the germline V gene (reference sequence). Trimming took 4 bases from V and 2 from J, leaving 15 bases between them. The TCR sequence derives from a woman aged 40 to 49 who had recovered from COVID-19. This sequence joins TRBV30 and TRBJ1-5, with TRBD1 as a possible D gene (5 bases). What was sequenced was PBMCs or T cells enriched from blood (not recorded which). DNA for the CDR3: TGTGCCTGGACCTTGGGGGGAGACGGCAATCAGCCCCAGCATTTT. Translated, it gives CAWTLGGDGNQPQHF.